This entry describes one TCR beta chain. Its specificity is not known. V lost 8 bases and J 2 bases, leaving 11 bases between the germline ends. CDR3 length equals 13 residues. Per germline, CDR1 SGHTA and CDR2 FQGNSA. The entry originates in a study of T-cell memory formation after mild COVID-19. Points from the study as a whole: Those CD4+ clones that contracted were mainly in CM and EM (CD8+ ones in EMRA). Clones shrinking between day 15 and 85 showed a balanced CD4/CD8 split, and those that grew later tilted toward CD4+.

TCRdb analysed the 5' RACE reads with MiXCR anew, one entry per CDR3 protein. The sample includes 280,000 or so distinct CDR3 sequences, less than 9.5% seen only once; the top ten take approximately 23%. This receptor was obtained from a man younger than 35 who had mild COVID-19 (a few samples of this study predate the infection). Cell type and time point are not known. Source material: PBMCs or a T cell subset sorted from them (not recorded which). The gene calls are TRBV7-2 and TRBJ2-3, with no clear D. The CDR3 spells CASSTTHTDTQYF. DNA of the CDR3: TGTGCCAGCTCTACCACTCACACAGATACGCAGTATTTT.